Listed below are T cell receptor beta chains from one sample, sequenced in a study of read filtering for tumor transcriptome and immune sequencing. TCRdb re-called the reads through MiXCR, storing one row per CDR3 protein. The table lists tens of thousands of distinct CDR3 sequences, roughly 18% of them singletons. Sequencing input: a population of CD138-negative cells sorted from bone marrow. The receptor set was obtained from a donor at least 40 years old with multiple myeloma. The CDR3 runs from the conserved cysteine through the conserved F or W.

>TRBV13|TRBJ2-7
CASSFLGSYEQYF
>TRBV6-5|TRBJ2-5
CASSGAGETQYF
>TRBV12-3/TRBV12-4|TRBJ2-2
CASSLARGGRSGELFF
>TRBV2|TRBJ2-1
CASRVAGSYNEQFF
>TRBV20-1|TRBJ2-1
CSASGYNEQFF
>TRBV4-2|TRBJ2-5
CASSPLGQQETQYF
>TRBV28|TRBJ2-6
CASSLPGTGVVAGANVLTF
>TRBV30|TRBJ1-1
CAWNQENTEAFF
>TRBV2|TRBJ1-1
CASSDPQVNTEAFF
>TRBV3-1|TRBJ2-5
CASSQGLAGGRYQETQYF
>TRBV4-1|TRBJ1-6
CAGSQDRGRSDSSPLHF
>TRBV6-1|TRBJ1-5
CASSEADGGSNQPQHF
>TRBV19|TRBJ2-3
CASSFQRERVDTQYF
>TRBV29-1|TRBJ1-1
CSVEDPDNGAEAFF
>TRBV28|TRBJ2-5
CASRTLGTSQETQYF
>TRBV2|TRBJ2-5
CASSRSGTSSGCF
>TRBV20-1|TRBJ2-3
CSGGQGAADTQYF
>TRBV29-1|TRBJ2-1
CSAGSSGETRRKFF
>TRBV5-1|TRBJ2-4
CASSSGKGLAKNIQYF
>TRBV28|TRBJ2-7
CASSLRILVEQYF
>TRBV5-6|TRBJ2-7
CASSSSGGYSYEQYF
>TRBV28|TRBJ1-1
CASSLAPGGYTEAFF
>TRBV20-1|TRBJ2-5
CSASGVQGRQETQYF
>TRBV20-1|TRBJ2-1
CSARASGGGQFF
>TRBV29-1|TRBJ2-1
CSPYLAAYNEQFF
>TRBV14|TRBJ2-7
CASSSEATYEQYF
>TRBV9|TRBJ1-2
CASSVAGHTGTGERISYTF
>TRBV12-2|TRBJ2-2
CASRLAGGATGELFF
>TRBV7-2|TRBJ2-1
CASSLNPPGLAGGGPYNEQFF
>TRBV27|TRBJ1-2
CASSRVSFHGYTF
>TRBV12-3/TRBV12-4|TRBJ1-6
CASSPDGENSPLHF
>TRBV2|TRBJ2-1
CAGSPRTSRYSEQFF
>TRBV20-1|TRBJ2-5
CSATSGRAGETQYF
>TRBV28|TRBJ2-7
CASSSPGQGAYEQYF
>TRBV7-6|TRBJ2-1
CASSLPPARGSYNGQFF
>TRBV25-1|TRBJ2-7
CASVGQGTYEQYF
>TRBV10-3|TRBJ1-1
CAIGRQGRDTEAFF
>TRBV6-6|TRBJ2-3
CASTGKLRNTQYF
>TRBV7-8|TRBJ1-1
CASSLARPGNTEALF
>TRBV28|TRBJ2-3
CASSLTERAIVSTDTQYF
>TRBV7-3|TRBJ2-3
CASSLTYQAGPVADTQYF
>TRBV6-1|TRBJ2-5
CASSEEDTQETQYF
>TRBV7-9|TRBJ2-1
CASSLQGRIEQFF
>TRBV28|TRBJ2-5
CASREKETQYF
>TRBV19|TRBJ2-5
CATAEQETQYF
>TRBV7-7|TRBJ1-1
CASSSSRVRRATTEAFF
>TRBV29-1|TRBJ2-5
CSPFPTLETQYF
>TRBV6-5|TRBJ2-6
CASRNRRSGANVLTF
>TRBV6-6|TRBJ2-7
CASRHGTQGSLEQYF